This TCR beta chain was identified in a study of human T cells and chemical hapten exposure. Study-level findings and limits: Relative to control repertoires, expanded TCRs gave rise to significantly more large CDR3 similarity clusters.

The library labeled individual cDNA molecules by adding unique molecular identifiers to them. The authors' processing: Sample TCR counts, which ranged from roughly 20,000 to 690,600, had a median of about 100,000. TCRdb reprocessed the RACE reads with MiXCR, giving one entry per CDR3 protein. The V and J calls were not made by the authors but by TCRdb's processing. Of roughly 140,000 distinct CDR3 sequences listed, approximately 12% were seen once; the top ten hold around 1.4%. Time point given: patch test 2, 6 weeks after DPC sensitization. Treatment described: therapeutic diphenylcyclopropenone sensitization with weekly scalp DPC. The drawing of blood occurred before each patch test was applied. The CDR3 has 15 residues. Regarding this clonotype: Its antigen is currently unknown. An end of the junction does not agree with germline; a read error may underlie this.

This receptor was identified in a woman aged 45-65 years with alopecia areata. Some clones in this sample may be carry-over from other donors' samples. V usage is TRBV12-3 or TRBV12-4 and J usage is TRBJ2-1; D might be TRBD2 (6 bases). The sample was whole blood, taken in connection with sensitization to the hapten diphenylcyclopropenone (DPC). As DNA, the CDR3 is TGTGCCAGCAGCCCGGGGGACTCCTCCAACAATAAGCAGTTCTTC. The encoded protein is CASSPGDSSNNKQFF.